The subject of this entry is one T cell receptor (beta chain). Its antigen is not identified. This sample stems from a study of blood T cells in healthy people across ages. Study-wide findings and caveats: As age increased, TCR beta diversity per million T cells fell in a roughly linear fashion. A strong correlation between TCR beta diversity and naive T cell percentage was seen.

Primers used in a second PCR of about 6 to 11 cycles were a sample-barcoded 5' primer and a J-beta primer mix. TCRdb fed the 5' RACE reads into MiXCR, producing one record per CDR3 protein. This sample has about 1,600,000 distinct CDR3 sequences, with about 40% found just once. The source is a woman aged 18-29 years in good health. Sequencing was done on a sample of blood.

CDR3 sequence reads: CATSINRGKLFF. The CDR3 bases are TGTGCCACCAGTATAAACCGGGGGAAACTGTTTTTT. The genes are TRBV15 and TRBJ1-4; a weak D match, TRBD1 (5 bases). In germline, CDR1 is LNHNV, CDR2 YYDKDF (reference sequence). Trimming pared 6 bases from V and 11 bases from J, leaving 13 bases between. The CDR3 is 12 amino acids.